This T cell receptor (beta chain) is from a study of blood T cells in healthy people across ages. A sample-barcoded 5' primer and a J-beta primer mix were used in a second PCR of roughly 7 to 11 cycles. Through a template-switch adaptor with 12 random nucleotides, each cDNA molecule received a tag. TCRdb analysed the 5' RACE reads with MiXCR anew, one entry per CDR3 protein. The table shows around 900,000 distinct CDR3 sequences, with around 28% occurring only once. Only a few counts were recorded for this clonotype. This CDR3 has 15 residues. V shed 2 bases and J shed 4 bases, with 11 bases lying between them. CDR1 and CDR2 from the germline V gene are MNHEY and SMNVEV (reference sequence).

The J gene is TRBJ2-2, the V gene TRBV27; D is possibly TRBD2 (5 bases). The sample was blood. The receptor's source is a woman aged 80 or over in good health. The CDR3 here is CASSLQRVPTGELFF. For the CDR3, the DNA is TGTGCCAGCAGTTTACAGAGGGTGCCCACCGGGGAGCTGTTTTTT.